What follows are 2 T cell receptor beta chains derived from one specimen sequenced in a study of blood T cell repertoires in COVID-19. Data came from immunoSEQ multiplex PCR; TCRdb stores just in-frame clones and leaves some out. The data hold a few hundred thousand clones, with under 90% observed a single time. The sample consisted of PBMCs or T cells enriched from blood (not recorded which). The receptors derive from a woman in her 30s who had recovered from COVID-19.

This clone appeared a few times. J is TRBJ1-2 and V is TRBV19; possible D gene TRBD1, 5 bases. Germline CDR1 reads LNHDA; CDR2 reads SQIVND (reference sequence). The CDR3 is 12 amino acids. Trimming pared 11 bases from V and 2 bases from J, leaving 12 bases between. The CDR3 is CASGKPNYGYTF. The CDR3, as DNA: TGTGCCTCAGGGAAACCCAACTATGGCTACACCTTC.

The chain combines TRBV4-1 with TRBJ1-2; maybe TRBD1 (6 bases). Trimming took off 0 bases at V and 6 bases at J, with 14 bases between the two ends. The CDR3 covers 15 residues. Germline CDR1 and CDR2: MGHRA and YSYEKL. CDR3 sequence (DNA): TGCGCCAGCAGCCAAGAACTAACAGGGTTGAATGGCTACACCTTC. This translates into CASSQELTGLNGYTF.